This TCR beta chain derives from a study of OX40 agonist ivuxolimab in advanced cancers. For the study in its entirety: Ivuxolimab was a fully human IgG2 agonistic monoclonal antibody targeting the costimulatory receptor OX40 (CD134). Intravenous ivuxolimab was administered to patients every 2 weeks at six dose levels: 0.01, 0.1, 0.3, 1.5, 3 and 10 mg/kg. Of the roughly 53 patients in dose escalation, some 20 had hepatocellular carcinoma, some 15 had melanoma, 9 had renal cell carcinoma and 9 had head and neck cancer. In the dose-escalation cohort, 65% to 90% of patients were male, and the mean age was around 60 years, with a range of about 20 to 90. Patients were allowed to have had prior anti-PD-1, anti-PD-L1 or anti-CTLA-4 therapy, and approximately 40% of the dose-escalation patients had been treated with checkpoint inhibitors. Three dose-escalation patients achieved partial responses, one with hepatocellular carcinoma and two with cutaneous melanoma. Peripheral TCRbeta sequencing was intended to test whether TCR sequence diversity was altered and clonal T-cell expansion was caused by ivuxolimab. The monotherapy dose-escalation portion (N of about 50 patients) of the phase I ivuxolimab trial is reported in the paper. The full study reports these points: Clonal expansion of both CD4+ and CD8+ blood T cells was observed from baseline to week 6 at doses 0.1 to 3.0 mg/kg. Low levels of normalized T-cell clonal expansion were also seen in some patients who did not respond. Antigen specificity was not determined for the clonally expanded peripheral T cells. After ivuxolimab, expanded clones were on average more numerous among CD8+ T cells than among CD4+ T cells. In the 0.1-3.0 mg/kg groups, partial responders were among the patients with the lowest normalized peripheral clonal expansion, particularly in CD8+ T cells.

Patients with autoimmune disease history or receiving systemic immunosuppression were excluded from the trial. Peripheral blood for TCR sequencing was drawn from every dose cohort at baseline, at cycle 4 day 1 and at cycle 7 day 1. Samples came from an open-label, multicenter, first-in-human phase I dose-escalation trial of ivuxolimab. The trial enrolled adults with locally advanced or metastatic head and neck squamous cell, hepatocellular, melanoma or renal cell carcinoma. Before TCR sequencing, CD4+ T cells and CD8+ T cells from peripheral blood were sorted into separate populations. V gives up 4 bases and J gives up 11 bases, and the segment between their germline ends measures 17 bases. The germline V gene gives CDR1 as LGHNT and CDR2 as FRNRAP. There are 13 amino acids in the CDR3, from cysteine to phenylalanine inclusive. CDR3 DNA is the only sequence kept; it has 39 bases, read in frame from the first base.

Genomic DNA was extracted from sorted cells for sequencing of the TCRbeta CDR3 region. The immunoSEQ Assay was used for sequencing of TCRbeta CDR3 regions. TCRdb's version of the immuneACCESS table is confined to in-frame rearrangements and falls short of the full clone set. An unresolved V gene accounts for under half of the shortfall where checked; the remainder is of unknown origin. Counted in this sample were about 54,000 clones; approximately 90% of them appeared once. The top ten clones comprise 10% to 15% of the sample. In regard to this clone: There is no known antigen for this receptor. One base away there is no much larger clone; base qualities are not given.

This TCR derives from an adult with an advanced solid tumor such as melanoma, head and neck, liver or kidney cancer. The input for sequencing was CD4+ or CD8+ T cells sorted from blood, taken in a trial of the OX40 agonist ivuxolimab. Recombination linked TRBV12-5 to TRBJ1-1; TRBD1 could be the D gene, as 5 bases match. The CDR3 is CASGYGAGEVAFF. The nucleotide sequence is TGTGCTAGTGGTTACGGCGCGGGGGAAGTGGCTTTCTTT.